The 32 T cell receptor beta chains below come from one sample, sequenced in a study of neurological immune-mediated disorders. TCRdb recomputed calls from the 5' RACE reads with MiXCR, one row per CDR3 protein. Of under 70,000 distinct CDR3 sequences listed, 3% to 4% are singletons. Sequencing was carried out using PBMCs. The source of these receptors is an older woman with multiple sclerosis.

This clonotype was recorded at least ten times. The CDR3 region is CAISEVGAREQFF. CDR3 DNA sequence: TGTGCCATCAGTGAAGTGGGAGCCCGGGAGCAGTTCTTC. The chain carries TRBV10-3 and TRBJ2-1; the D gene is possibly TRBD2 (5 bases). CDR1 and CDR2 (germline): ENHRY, SYGVKD. The CDR3 is 13 amino acids. V was cut by 3 bases and J by 10 bases, with 13 bases left in between.

This clonotype has ten or more counts. The chain employs TRBV7-9 and TRBJ2-1, with 14 bases matching TRBD2. Trimming at V came to 3 bases and at J to 2 bases, leaving 9 bases not matched to a gene. CDR1 and CDR2 (germline): SEHNR, FQNEAQ (reference sequence). The CDR3 sequence is 19 residues long. Here the CDR3 DNA reads TGTGCCAGCAGCTTTTTTGGGACTAGCGGGAGTACTCCCTACAATGAGCAGTTCTTC. Its protein product is CASSFFGTSGSTPYNEQFF. Full variable domain (remainder filled in from reference TRBV7-9 and TRBJ2-1): DTGVSQNPRHKITKRGQNVTFRCDPISEHNRLYWYRQTLGQGPEFLTYFQNEAQLEKSRLLSDRFSAERPKGSFSTLEIQRTEQGDSAMYLCASSFFGTSGSTPYNEQFFGPGTRLTVL.

This clonotype was seen a few times. V gene TRBV5-1 combines with J gene TRBJ1-3; maybe TRBD1 (5 bases). Trimming pared 3 bases from V and 0 bases from J, leaving 10 bases between. Per germline, CDR1 SGHRS and CDR2 YFSETQ. There are 15 residues in the CDR3. For the CDR3, the DNA is TGCGCCAGCAGCTGGGGCGCGGGCTCTGGAAACACCATATATTTT. This codes for CASSWGAGSGNTIYF.

This clonotype was counted at least ten times. The V and J genes are TRBV5-1 and TRBJ2-1, with unresolved D. There are 16 residues in the CDR3. The V gene's germline CDR1 is SGHRS and CDR2 YFSETQ. V was clipped by 7 bases and J by 0 bases, with 17 bases between them. CDR3 region: CASFLFAPSSYNEQFF. The CDR3 region has the DNA TGCGCCAGCTTCCTTTTTGCGCCGAGCTCCTACAATGAGCAGTTCTTC. Looking up the rest from reference TRBV5-1 and TRBJ2-1 gives the full variable domain: KAGVTQTPRYLIKTRGQQVTLSCSPISGHRSVSWYQQTPGQGLQFLFEYFSETQRNKGNFPGRFSGRQFSNSRSEMNVSTLELGDSALYLCASFLFAPSSYNEQFFGPGTRLTVL.

This clonotype was observed at least ten times. The V and J genes are TRBV28 and TRBJ2-5, with D hard to call. In germline, CDR1 is MDHEN, CDR2 SYDVKM. Trimming stripped 4 bases from V and 5 bases from J, with 8 bases between. The CDR3 totals 12 residues. CDR3 residues: CASSSVRETQYF. The CDR3, as DNA: TGTGCCAGCAGTTCCGTTAGGGAGACCCAGTACTTC.

This clonotype occurred many times. This chain connects TRBV7-2 to TRBJ2-1, with 10 bases aligning to TRBD2. Germline CDR1 SGHTA, CDR2 FQGNSA. The CDR3 covers 16 residues. V shed 0 bases, J shed 16 bases, and the junction held 15 bases outside the gene matches. DNA for the CDR3: TGTGCCAGCAGCTTAGCCTTAGCGGGGGGCGGGGGAGGTCCCTTCTTC. This codes for CASSLALAGGGGGPFF. The full variable domain, with the rest looked up from reference TRBV7-2 and TRBJ2-1, is GAGVSQSPSNKVTEKGKDVELRCDPISGHTALYWYRQSLGQGLEFLIYFQGNSAPDKSGLPSDRFSAERTGGSVSTLTIQRTQQEDSAVYLCASSLALAGGGGGPFFGPGTRLTVL.

This clonotype was counted at least ten times. The chain joins TRBV5-1 to TRBJ2-5, with D uncertain. Germline V gene data show CDR1 as SGHRS and CDR2 as YFSETQ. The CDR3 runs 13 residues. V was trimmed by 2 bases and J by 2 bases, leaving 7 bases between them. The CDR3 sequence is CASSFLGQETQYF. The CDR3 bases are TGCGCCAGCAGCTTTCTGGGGCAAGAGACCCAGTACTTC. Based on the CDR3 plus reference TRBV5-1 and TRBJ2-5, the full variable domain is KAGVTQTPRYLIKTRGQQVTLSCSPISGHRSVSWYQQTPGQGLQFLFEYFSETQRNKGNFPGRFSGRQFSNSRSEMNVSTLELGDSALYLCASSFLGQETQYFGPGTRLLVL.

This clonotype occurred many times. This rearrangement joins TRBV5-1 to TRBJ2-7, with D perhaps TRBD1 (6 bases). This CDR3 spans 13 amino acids. V was pared by 0 bases and J by 4 bases, with 8 bases between. Germline V gene data show CDR1 as SGHRS and CDR2 as YFSETQ. The CDR3 region is CASSLDREYEQYF. Here the CDR3 DNA reads TGCGCCAGCAGCTTGGACAGGGAGTACGAGCAGTACTTC.

The sample holds many counts of this clonotype. This chain links TRBV5-5 with TRBJ2-7, with D uncertain. CDR3 length: 15 residues. Germline lookup yields CDR1 SGHKS and CDR2 YYEKEE (reference sequence). Trimming took off 1 base at V and 0 bases at J, with 11 bases between the two ends. DNA for the CDR3: TGTGCCAGCAGCTTGTTAGGTATCAGCTCCTACGAGCAGTACTTC. As protein: CASSLLGISSYEQYF.

Many counts were recorded for this clonotype. The chain recombines TRBV5-5 with TRBJ2-7; the D is unclear. Germline V CDR1 and CDR2: SGHKS, YYEKEE (reference sequence). The CDR3 spans 12 residues. Trimming shortened V by 6 bases and J by 3 bases, and 10 bases separated the two germline ends. The CDR3 nucleotides read TGTGCCAGCACCTTAGCTAACTACGAGCAGTACTTC. Translated: CASTLANYEQYF. Using reference TRBV5-5 and TRBJ2-7 for the parts outside the CDR3, the full variable domain is DAGVTQSPTHLIKTRGQQVTLRCSPISGHKSVSWYQQVLGQGPQFIFQYYEKEERGRGNFPDRFSARQFPNYSSELNVNALLLGDSALYLCASTLANYEQYFGPGTRLTVT.

This clonotype was seen at least ten times. This chain connects TRBV27 to TRBJ2-2, with D tentatively TRBD1 or TRBD2 (5 bases each). CDR1 MNHEY and CDR2 SMNVEV come from the germline V gene (reference sequence). V lost 0 bases to trimming and J lost 1 base, with 15 bases between them. CDR3 length equals 18 residues. CDR3 protein: CASSLSGAGRGNTGELFF. Here the CDR3 DNA reads TGTGCCAGCAGTTTATCTGGGGCAGGGAGAGGGAACACCGGGGAGCTGTTTTTT.

This clonotype came up many times. This CDR3 is CAISDRSSYNEQFF. The CDR3 bases are TGTGCCATCAGCGACAGGAGCTCCTACAATGAGCAGTTCTTC. The chain joins TRBV10-3 to TRBJ2-1, with D maybe TRBD1 (6 bases). V was cut by 6 bases and J by 0 bases, with 9 bases left in between. In germline, CDR1 is ENHRY, CDR2 SYGVKD. This CDR3 has 14 amino acids.

This clonotype was picked up many times. The gene calls are TRBV20-1 and TRBJ2-3, with TRBD2 matching 8 bases. V trimming: 4 bases; J trimming: 2 bases; junction bases outside the gene matches: 14. This CDR3 region has 17 residues. From germline, CDR1 is DFQATT and CDR2 SNEGSKA (reference sequence). The CDR3 sequence is CSAIAGTSNRPTDTQYF. The CDR3 DNA follows: TGCAGTGCTATAGCCGGGACTAGTAATCGCCCCACAGATACGCAGTATTTT.

Ten or more counts support this clonotype. This rearrangement joins TRBV10-3 to TRBJ2-7; 11 bases are shared with TRBD1. This CDR3 is built from 14 residues. J lost 6 bases, V lost 6 bases, and 7 bases had no gene match. Germline-derived CDR1 and CDR2 are ENHRY and SYGVKD. This chain's CDR3 is CAIRGTGGLSEQYF. The DNA of the CDR3 is TGTGCCATCAGGGGGACAGGGGGGCTCTCCGAGCAGTACTTC.

This clonotype has ten or more counts. This chain uses TRBV6-1 with TRBJ2-5; possibly TRBD1 for D (6 bases). The CDR3 totals 13 residues. The V gene lost 4 bases and the J gene lost 5 bases, with 11 bases spanning the gap. CDR1 is MNHNS, CDR2 SASEGT, per germline. The CDR3 coding sequence is TGTGCCAGCAGTGGGACAGTGTGGGAGACCCAGTACTTC. Amino acids: CASSGTVWETQYF.

Many counts were recorded for this clonotype. The chain couples TRBV5-1 to TRBJ1-1; D unclear. V was clipped by 1 base and J by 5 bases, with 12 bases between them. The CDR3 runs to 14 residues. The germline V gene encodes CDR1 SGHRS and CDR2 YFSETQ. CDR3 sequence: CASSLLGGGTEAFF. CDR3 bases: TGCGCCAGCAGCTTGCTGGGCGGAGGGACTGAAGCTTTCTTT.

This clonotype was detected many times. The chain employs TRBV10-3 and TRBJ2-5; unclear D gene. CDR3 size: 14 residues. Per the germline V gene, CDR1 is ENHRY and CDR2 is SYGVKD. V was pared by 4 bases and J by 5 bases, with 14 bases between. The CDR3, as DNA: TGTGCCATCAGTGGTTCTTGGGGTGGGGAGACCCAGTACTTC. This sequence encodes CAISGSWGGETQYF.

This clonotype has at least ten counts. This sequence joins TRBV27 and TRBJ2-7; a weak D match, TRBD1 (6 bases). Germline loops: CDR1 MNHEY, CDR2 SMNVEV (reference sequence). V was cut by 5 bases and J by 0 bases, with 11 bases left in between. CDR3 length: 14 amino acids. CDR3 protein: CASSDGGASYEQYF. The CDR3 nucleotides read TGTGCCAGCAGTGATGGGGGCGCCTCCTACGAGCAGTACTTC.

This clonotype came up many times. The chain links TRBV12-3 or TRBV12-4 to TRBJ1-2; 9 nucleotides match TRBD1. After removal of 5 bases from V and 8 bases from J, the junction contained 9 bases not matched to a gene. The CDR3 contains 14 residues. The CDR3 loop reads CASSPGTGRYGYTF. The CDR3 DNA is TGTGCCAGCAGTCCCGGGACAGGGAGGTACGGCTACACCTTC.

This clonotype showed up many times. This rearrangement joins TRBV7-9 to TRBJ2-7; 8 bases line up with TRBD2. The CDR3 is 14 amino acids. Germline V gene sequence: CDR1 SEHNR, CDR2 FQNEAQ (reference sequence). With V trimmed by 3 bases and J by 6 bases, 7 bases remained unmatched. As DNA, the CDR3 is TGTGCCAGCAGCTTCTCACGGGAGGGCCCCGAGCAGTACTTC. It translates to CASSFSREGPEQYF. The variable domain in full, with the rest retrieved from reference TRBV7-9 and TRBJ2-7, is DTGVSQNPRHKITKRGQNVTFRCDPISEHNRLYWYRQTLGQGPEFLTYFQNEAQLEKSRLLSDRFSAERPKGSFSTLEIQRTEQGDSAMYLCASSFSREGPEQYFGPGTRLTVT.

This clonotype showed up many times. V is TRBV4-1 and J is TRBJ1-2, with a tentative D call TRBD1 (6 bases). V was pared by 2 bases and J by 4 bases, with 14 bases between. Germline V gives CDR1 MGHRA, CDR2 YSYEKL. The CDR3 is 15 amino acids. DNA for the CDR3: TGCGCCAGCAGCCAAAGGGGGGGTATGGGCTATGGCTACACCTTC. Translating gives CASSQRGGMGYGYTF.

About this clonotype itself: A much larger clone lies one base from this, so it may be a read error. CDR3 loop: CAKRTGEGSPLHF. The DNA for the CDR3 is TGTGCCAAAAGGACAGGGGAGGGTTCACCCCTCCACTTT. The chain uses TRBV15 and TRBJ1-6, with TRBD1 matching over 9 bases. Trimming removed 10 bases from V and 9 bases from J; junction bases left unmatched: 7. Germline loops: CDR1 LNHNV, CDR2 YYDKDF (reference sequence). The CDR3 covers 13 residues.

Many counts were recorded for this clonotype. The chain employs TRBV3-1 and TRBJ2-3; D gene ambiguous. CDR1 LGHDT and CDR2 YNNKEL come from the germline V gene (reference sequence). V shed 0 bases and J shed 4 bases, with 5 bases lying between them. The CDR3 runs to 13 residues. This CDR3 reads CASSQDWADTQYF. In DNA, the CDR3 is TGTGCCAGCAGCCAAGATTGGGCAGATACGCAGTATTTT.

In its sample, this clonotype was seen many times. This chain joins TRBV20-1 and TRBJ2-1; no clear D gene. Germline V gene sequence: CDR1 DFQATT, CDR2 SNEGSKA (reference sequence). This CDR3 comprises 10 residues. V shed 6 bases and J shed 10 bases, with 10 bases lying between them. This CDR3 reads CSALVGEQFF. The CDR3 DNA reads as TGCAGTGCCCTAGTGGGGGAGCAGTTCTTC.

This clonotype was observed at least ten times. This chain joins TRBV5-1 and TRBJ1-5; TRBD1 aligns across 8 bases. V shed 4 bases and J 4 bases; nucleotides not matched to a gene: 7. The CDR3 is 15 residues long. Germline V gene data show CDR1 as SGHRS and CDR2 as YFSETQ. This chain's CDR3 is CASSPGGGGNQPQHF. The CDR3 DNA follows: TGCGCCAGCAGCCCAGGGGGCGGCGGTAATCAGCCCCAGCATTTT.

Many counts were recorded for this clonotype. CDR3 DNA: TGTGCCAGCAGCTTCTACGGAGGAGGGGAGGAAAAACTGTTTTTT. This encodes CASSFYGGGEEKLFF. The rearrangement links TRBV7-9 to TRBJ1-4, with a tentative D call TRBD1 (5 bases). Trimming left V 3 bases short and J 8 bases short, with 16 bases between. Looked up from germline, CDR1 is SEHNR and CDR2 is FQNEAQ (reference sequence). The CDR3 is 15 amino acids.

This clonotype was observed at least ten times. The genes are TRBV7-8 and TRBJ2-7, with D perhaps TRBD2 (7 bases). Deletions cut 10 bases from V and 4 bases from J, with 23 bases between. The CDR3 loop spans 15 amino acids. Germline assignment: CDR1 SGHVS and CDR2 FQNEAQ. CDR3 sequence reads: CATKLGGTSNYEQYF. The CDR3, as DNA: TGTGCCACCAAACTGGGGGGGACATCAAATTACGAGCAGTACTTC. The full variable domain, rest sourced from reference TRBV7-8 and TRBJ2-7, is GAGVSQSPRYKVAKRGQDVALRCDPISGHVSLFWYQQALGQGPEFLTYFQNEAQLDKSGLPSDRFFAERPEGSVSTLKIQRTQQEDSAVYLCATKLGGTSNYEQYFGPGTRLTVT.

In this sample, this clonotype turned up many times. The chain has TRBV9 and TRBJ2-3; a possible D gene is TRBD1 (5 bases). With 3 bases removed from V and 4 bases from J, the gap between germline ends came to 18 bases. The germline gives CDR1 SGDLS, CDR2 YYNGEE. This CDR3 has 16 amino acids. CDR3 in amino acids: CASSADMGRAPDTQYF. DNA for the CDR3: TGTGCCAGCAGCGCGGATATGGGCAGGGCCCCAGATACGCAGTATTTT.

This clonotype counts as medium-sized. The rearrangement joins TRBV29-1 to TRBJ1-1; 9 bases line up with TRBD1. Trimming at V came to 6 bases and at J to 4 bases, leaving 9 bases not matched to a gene. Germline lookup yields CDR1 SQVTM and CDR2 ANQGSEA. This CDR3 has 14 amino acids. Here the CDR3 reads CSVQRTGVGTEAFF. In DNA form, the CDR3 reads TGCAGCGTGCAAAGGACAGGGGTGGGCACTGAAGCTTTCTTT.

As for this clonotype: A much bigger clone sits one base away, suggesting this may be a read error. No conserved phenylalanine or tryptophan is present at the end of the CDR3, so a read error is the likely explanation. This chain joins TRBV12-3 or TRBV12-4 and TRBJ2-7, with D uncertain. V was trimmed by 5 bases and J by 6 bases, leaving 17 bases between them. The CDR3 extends over 14 amino acids. The CDR3 reads CASSHARRVGEQYI. The CDR3 DNA is TGTGCCAGCAGTCACGCTCGTCGGGTGGGCGAGCAGTACATC.

The chain couples TRBV27 to TRBJ1-6, with 8 bases lining up with TRBD1. This CDR3 comprises 14 residues. The trim removed 5 bases at V and 7 bases at J, leaving 4 bases unmatched. Germline V gene lookup returns CDR1 MNHEY and CDR2 SMNVEV (reference sequence). Here the CDR3 reads CASSTDRGNSPLHF. DNA of the CDR3: TGTGCCAGCAGTACCGACAGGGGCAATTCACCCCTCCACTTT.

This clonotype was picked up many times. The genes are TRBV2 and TRBJ1-1; D is possibly TRBD1 (6 bases). CDR1 is SNHLY and CDR2 is FYNNEI in the germline V gene. The CDR3 is 12 amino acids. V was clipped by 3 bases and J by 7 bases, with 9 bases between them. This chain's CDR3 is CASSDRGGEAFF. The CDR3 nucleotides read TGTGCCAGCAGTGACAGGGGCGGTGAAGCTTTCTTT.